The present T cell receptor beta chain was sequenced within a study of T cell responses to AZD1222 COVID-19 vaccine. The assay was immunoSEQ multiplex PCR, and TCRdb's table has in-frame clones only and misses some. The table lists 84,000 or so clones, about nine tenths of them singletons. Study-level findings and limits: Clonal diversity was possibly underestimated; the donors were predominantly white British and more often female. Close to half of spike-specific TCRs reportedly recognize unmutated variant regions. Sampling that yielded the repertoires occurred only after the peak T cell response.

With regard to this clone: What it binds is unknown.

Per germline, CDR1 MNHEY and CDR2 SVGAGI. This CDR3 spans 14 amino acids. V gave up 6 bases and J gave up 7 bases; unmatched junction bases: 8. This specimen was peripheral blood, taken 28 days after the second AZD1222 dose. This TCR was recovered from an adult who received the AZD1222 COVID-19 vaccine. The gene calls are TRBV6-5 and TRBJ1-1; the match to TRBD1 covers 10 bases. CDR3 DNA: TGTGCCAGCAGCCGACAGGGGGCGCAGAGTGAAGCTTTCTTT. This gives the protein CASSRQGAQSEAFF.